What follows is one T cell receptor beta chain and its context. Germline CDR1 is DFQATT and CDR2 is SNEGSKA (reference sequence). CDR3 length: 12 amino acids. Trimming took 0 bases from V and 4 from J, leaving 6 bases between them. The sample comes from a study of yellow fever vaccine responses in identical twins. MiXCR, run by TCRdb on the RT-PCR reads, gives a single entry per CDR3 protein. The table includes 4,500 to 6,500 distinct CDR3 sequences, 86% detected once. Sequencing was performed on T cells from blood (PBMCs), unsorted or a sorted subset (not recorded which), taken before or after yellow fever vaccination (not recorded which). The chain uses TRBV20-1 and TRBJ1-2, with D unresolved. The clonotype was recovered from a woman aged 18-29 years who received the yellow fever vaccine. The CDR3 loop is CSARDQVYGYTF. CDR3 DNA: TGCAGTGCTAGAGATCAGGTCTATGGCTACACCTTC.